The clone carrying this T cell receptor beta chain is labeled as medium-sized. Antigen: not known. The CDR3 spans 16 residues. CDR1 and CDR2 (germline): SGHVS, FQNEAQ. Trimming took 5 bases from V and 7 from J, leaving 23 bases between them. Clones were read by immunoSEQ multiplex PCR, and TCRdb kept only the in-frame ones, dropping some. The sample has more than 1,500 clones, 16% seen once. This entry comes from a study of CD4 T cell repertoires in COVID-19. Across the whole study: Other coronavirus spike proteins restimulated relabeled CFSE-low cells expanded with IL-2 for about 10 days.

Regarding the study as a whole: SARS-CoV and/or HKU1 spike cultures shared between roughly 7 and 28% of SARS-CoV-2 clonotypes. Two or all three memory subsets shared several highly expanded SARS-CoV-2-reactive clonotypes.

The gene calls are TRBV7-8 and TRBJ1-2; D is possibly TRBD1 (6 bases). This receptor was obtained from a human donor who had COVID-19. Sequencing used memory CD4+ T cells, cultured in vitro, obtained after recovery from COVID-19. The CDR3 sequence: CASSPGSGAGGFGYTF. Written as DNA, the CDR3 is TGTGCCAGCAGCCCAGGGTCAGGGGCTGGAGGTTTTGGCTACACCTTC.